Below, 15 T cell receptor beta chains from the same sample are listed, as sequenced in a study of cytomegalovirus exposure and HLA in healthy donors. In the PCR, 60 Vbeta and 13 Jbeta primers were used. Only in-frame clones appear in the TCRdb table, and some are missing; sequencing was by immunoSEQ multiplex PCR. The sample contains tens of thousands of clones, about 70% of which appear only once. The sequenced material came from PBMCs. The receptors here all came from a woman aged 25 to 39 in good health and CMV-seropositive.

The rearrangement uses TRBV21-1 and TRBJ2-7; the table's D call TRBD1 went unverified against the DNA. TRBV21-1 is tagged as a pseudogene. This CDR3 has 15 residues. The CDR3 loop reads CASTTTGVRAYEQYF. For the CDR3, the DNA is TGTGCCAGCACCACCACAGGGGTAAGGGCCTACGAGCAGTACTTC.

The chain links TRBV10-3 to TRBJ2-5, with 12 bases aligning to TRBD2. The DNA end is more similar to TRBJ2-7, so the J call may be wrong. The V gene's germline CDR1 is ENHRY and CDR2 SYGVKD. The CDR3 covers 17 residues. As DNA, the CDR3 is TGTGCCATCAGTGAGTCTGCGCTAGCGGGAGGGCGTAACGAGCAGTACTTC. Translating gives CAISESALAGGRNEQYF.

This clone was observed a handful of times. The chain is built from TRBV5-4 and TRBJ2-2; 14 bases align to TRBD2. Trimming took 2 bases from V and 1 from J; bases not matched to a gene: 1. Germline assignment: CDR1 SGHNT and CDR2 YYREEE (reference sequence). This CDR3 has 17 amino acids. The CDR3 loop is CASSFGLAGGNTGELFF. The CDR3 DNA reads TGTGCCAGCAGCTTCGGACTAGCGGGAGGGAACACCGGGGAGCTGTTTTTT.

The chain links TRBV4-1 to TRBJ2-7; the D gene is possibly TRBD1 (6 bases). Trimming removed 3 bases at V and 1 base at J, with 10 bases between. CDR1 is MGHRA, CDR2 YSYEKL, per germline. This CDR3 contains 14 residues. The CDR3: CASSHPGQSYEQYF. The DNA of the CDR3 is TGCGCCAGCAGCCATCCCGGACAGTCCTACGAGCAGTACTTC.

In this sample, this clone turned up once. The chain uses TRBV5-1 and TRBJ1-1; TRBD1 might be the D (5 bases). This CDR3 region has 13 residues. V lost 4 bases, J lost 1 base, and 8 bases lay in between. Germline assignment: CDR1 SGHRS and CDR2 YFSETQ. The CDR3 here is CASSQTANTEAFF. DNA for the CDR3: TGCGCCAGCAGCCAGACAGCGAACACTGAAGCTTTCTTT. The complete variable domain, with remaining parts taken from reference TRBV5-1 and TRBJ1-1, reads KAGVTQTPRYLIKTRGQQVTLSCSPISGHRSVSWYQQTPGQGLQFLFEYFSETQRNKGNFPGRFSGRQFSNSRSEMNVSTLELGDSALYLCASSQTANTEAFFGQGTRLTVV.

This clone is a singleton in its sample. This chain uses TRBV7-9 with TRBJ2-7; TRBD1 aligns across 8 bases. The CDR3 contains 15 residues. V shed 4 bases and J 2 bases; nucleotides not matched to a gene: 7. The V gene's germline CDR1 is SEHNR and CDR2 FQNEAQ (reference sequence). CDR3 protein: CASSSAGTGAYEQYF. The CDR3 region has the DNA TGTGCCAGCAGCTCCGCGGGGACAGGCGCCTACGAGCAGTACTTC.

DNA of the CDR3: TGTGCCAGCAGTATACAGGGAGGGAATCAGCCCCAGCATTTT. This gives the protein CASSIQGGNQPQHF. The chain carries TRBV7-6 and TRBJ1-5; D is possibly TRBD1 (6 bases). The CDR3 covers 14 residues. V was clipped by 6 bases and J by 4 bases, with 13 bases between them. Germline V CDR1 and CDR2: SGHVS, FNYEAQ.

The V call is TRBV7-2, the J call TRBJ1-2; possible D gene TRBD1, 5 bases. V was shortened by 3 bases and J by 8 bases, with 22 bases between the two germline ends. Germline CDR1 and CDR2: SGHTA and FQGNSA. This CDR3 has 16 residues. DNA of the CDR3: TGTGCCAGCAGCTTGGGAGGACAAGGAGGGGAGCGAGGCTACACCTTC. Translating it yields CASSLGGQGGERGYTF.

The chain recombines TRBV6-5 with TRBJ1-4, with a weak D call TRBD1 (6 bases). Looked up from germline, CDR1 is MNHEY and CDR2 is SVGAGI. The CDR3 sequence is 14 residues long. V lost 8 bases and J 5 bases, leaving 15 bases between the germline ends. The CDR3 DNA reads TGTGCCAGCGCTTTAGGTGGGGGCAATGAAAAACTGTTTTTT. Protein product: CASALGGGNEKLFF.

This chain links TRBV20-1 with TRBJ1-1; a weak D match, TRBD1 (5 bases). The CDR3 covers 11 residues. Germline V CDR1 and CDR2: DFQATT, SNEGSKA (reference sequence). V dropped 7 bases and J dropped 1 base, with 7 bases sitting between them. The CDR3 spells CSGQKNTEAFF. CDR3 nucleotides: TGCAGTGGACAGAAGAACACTGAAGCTTTCTTT.

The chain combines TRBV29-1 with TRBJ1-2; D is possibly TRBD1 (6 bases). CDR3 length equals 15 residues. CDR1 and CDR2 from the germline V gene are SQVTM and ANQGSEA. V shed 0 bases and J shed 6 bases, with 17 bases lying between them. CDR3 in DNA: TGCAGCGTTGAAGAGTTCCCTGGGGGGGGCCATGGCTACACCTTC. This encodes CSVEEFPGGGHGYTF.

The chain has TRBV7-2 and TRBJ2-7; the match to TRBD2 covers 7 bases. CDR3 length equals 15 residues. After removal of 1 base from V and 10 bases from J, the junction contained 13 bases not matched to a gene. Looked up from germline, CDR1 is SGHTA and CDR2 is FQGNSA. CDR3: CASSLDARAGMEQYF. The CDR3 DNA follows: TGTGCCAGCAGCTTAGACGCGCGAGCGGGAATGGAACAGTACTTC.

This clone was found a few times. The V and J genes are TRBV5-1 and TRBJ1-2, with D possibly TRBD1 on 5 matching bases. The CDR3 sequence is 15 residues long. Trimming shortened V by 0 bases and J by 3 bases, and 12 bases separated the two germline ends. Germline CDR1 is SGHRS and CDR2 is YFSETQ. CDR3 nucleotide sequence: TGCGCCAGCAGCTTGGCCCCCTGGGGCGACTATGGCTACACCTTC. It is translated as CASSLAPWGDYGYTF.

The chain links TRBV5-1 to TRBJ2-7; D might be TRBD2 (6 bases). From germline, CDR1 is SGHRS and CDR2 YFSETQ. V lost 0 bases to trimming and J lost 3 bases, with 13 bases between them. CDR3 size: 15 residues. This CDR3 reads CASSLEGRFFYEQYF. The DNA of the CDR3 is TGCGCCAGCAGCTTGGAAGGGAGGTTTTTCTACGAGCAGTACTTC.

The J gene is TRBJ1-5, the V gene TRBV2; 9 positions agree with TRBD1. The CDR3 is 14 residues long. Germline loops: CDR1 SNHLY, CDR2 FYNNEI. Trimming removed 2 bases from V and 6 bases from J; junction bases left unmatched: 2. The CDR3 nucleotides are TGTGCCAGCAGTGAATCACAGGGGGCTCAGCCCCAGCATTTT. Residues: CASSESQGAQPQHF.